What follows are 15 T cell receptor beta chains derived from one specimen sequenced in a study of radiation and T cells in renal cell carcinoma. Documented time point: blood 4 weeks post-SBRT, at nephrectomy. Treatment described: 15 Gy SBRT to primary tumor, nephrectomy 4 weeks later. The data were produced by immunoSEQ multiplex PCR, yet TCRdb's version contains in-frame clones alone and is incomplete. Of about 74,000 clones in the sample, 80% to 90% were seen once. This specimen was blood, taken from a patient whose treatment included radiotherapy and nephrectomy. The source of these receptors is a woman in her 70s with renal cell carcinoma.

This sequence joins TRBV5-1 and TRBJ1-1; D is possibly TRBD1 (5 bases). Germline values: CDR1 SGHRS, CDR2 YFSETQ. The length of the CDR3 is 13 residues. The V and J ends lost 4 bases and 6 bases respectively, with 13 bases between them. The chain's CDR3 is CASSPRAQAEAFF. CDR3 bases: TGCGCCAGCAGCCCCAGGGCACAGGCTGAAGCTTTCTTT.

The chain links TRBV29-1 to TRBJ2-7; D is perhaps TRBD1 (6 bases). The CDR3 has 15 residues. Between the trimmed V and J ends, which lost 7 bases and 0 bases, there was a span of 19 bases. The V gene's germline CDR1 is SQVTM and CDR2 ANQGSEA. This chain's CDR3 is CSAASIVRGSYEQYF. Written as DNA, the CDR3 is TGCAGCGCAGCCTCAATCGTCAGGGGCTCCTACGAGCAGTACTTC.

J is TRBJ1-1 and V is TRBV7-2; tentatively, D is TRBD1 (6 bases). The CDR3 loop spans 15 amino acids. Germline V CDR1 and CDR2: SGHTA, FQGNSA. Trimming took off 4 bases at V and 2 bases at J, with 14 bases between the two ends. The CDR3 region has the DNA TGTGCCAGCAGCTCCTCCCCGGGGGCCAACACTGAAGCTTTCTTT. Its protein product is CASSSSPGANTEAFF.

The genes are TRBV6-5 and TRBJ1-2, with 7 bases fitting TRBD1. V lost 5 bases to trimming and J lost 7 bases; unmatched junction nucleotides: 7. The germline V gene has CDR1 MNHEY and CDR2 SVGAGI. This CDR3 contains 13 residues. The CDR3 sequence is CASSPPTGLGYTF. The CDR3 DNA is TGTGCCAGCAGTCCACCGACAGGGCTTGGCTACACCTTC.

V is TRBV7-2 and J is TRBJ1-6; 8 bases are a match to TRBD1. CDR3 size: 14 residues. Germline assignment: CDR1 SGHTA and CDR2 FQGNSA. Trimming took 2 bases from V and 7 from J; bases not matched to a gene: 1. The CDR3 reads CASSLRDRNSPLHF. The CDR3 DNA sequence: TGTGCCAGCAGCTTAAGGGACAGGAATTCACCCCTCCACTTT. Together with reference TRBV7-2 and TRBJ1-6, the CDR3 gives the full variable domain: GAGVSQSPSNKVTEKGKDVELRCDPISGHTALYWYRQSLGQGLEFLIYFQGNSAPDKSGLPSDRFSAERTGGSVSTLTIQRTQQEDSAVYLCASSLRDRNSPLHFGNGTRLTVT.

This chain joins TRBV29-1 and TRBJ2-7, with a possible D match to TRBD1 (6 bases). V was clipped by 8 bases and J by 3 bases, with 11 bases between them. CDR3 length: 11 amino acids. Germline lookup yields CDR1 SQVTM and CDR2 ANQGSEA. CDR3 nucleotides: TGCAGCACCCGGACAGACTACGAGCAGTACTTC. Protein sequence: CSTRTDYEQYF.

The V gene is TRBV5-3, the J gene TRBJ1-2; a weak D match, TRBD1 (6 bases). TRBV5-3 is an ORF, and what it does is uncertain. Trimming left V 4 bases short and J 8 bases short, with 15 bases between. This CDR3 spans 13 amino acids. CDR3 in amino acids: CARSAGHRGGYTF. The CDR3 coding sequence is TGTGCCAGAAGCGCGGGACACCGTGGGGGCTACACCTTC.

This chain links TRBV19 with TRBJ1-1, with a possible D match to TRBD1 (6 bases). Looked up from germline, CDR1 is LNHDA and CDR2 is SQIVND (reference sequence). This CDR3 has 15 amino acids. V was shortened by 7 bases and J by 1 base, with 16 bases between the two germline ends. The CDR3 loop is CASIMRGTSNTEAFF. CDR3 bases: TGTGCCAGTATCATGCGGGGGACATCGAACACTGAAGCTTTCTTT.

The chain has TRBV2 and TRBJ1-1; D is uncertain. Trimming shortened V by 4 bases and J by 8 bases, and 17 bases separated the two germline ends. Germline CDR1 reads SNHLY; CDR2 reads FYNNEI. The CDR3 length is 14 residues. The CDR3 sequence: CASSGYGRSREAFF. In DNA form, the CDR3 reads TGTGCCAGCAGTGGATACGGGAGATCTAGAGAAGCTTTCTTT.

This sequence joins TRBV30 and TRBJ1-2, with 7 bases that match TRBD1. CDR1 is GTSNPN, CDR2 SVGIG, per germline (reference sequence). This CDR3 region has 15 residues. V trimming: 0 bases; J trimming: 4 bases; junction bases outside the gene matches: 8. The CDR3 region is CAWSVGTADSYGYTF. DNA of the CDR3: TGTGCCTGGAGTGTCGGGACAGCGGATTCCTATGGCTACACCTTC.

This clone was seen just once. The CDR3 protein is CASSLVGGATNEKLFF. Here the CDR3 DNA reads TGCGCCAGCAGCTTGGTCGGGGGAGCAACTAATGAAAAACTGTTTTTT. The chain uses TRBV5-1 and TRBJ1-4, with D possibly matching TRBD1 (5 bases). The CDR3 spans 16 residues. Trimming shortened V by 0 bases and J by 0 bases, and 9 bases separated the two germline ends. Germline CDR1 and CDR2: SGHRS and YFSETQ.

This chain joins TRBV2 and TRBJ1-1; 9 bases agree with TRBD1. Germline loops: CDR1 SNHLY, CDR2 FYNNEI. V lost 5 bases and J lost 5; bases outside the gene matches: 6. The CDR3 runs 14 residues. CDR3 DNA: TGTGCCAGCAGTTTACAGGGGGCCGCGACTGAAGCTTTCTTT. It yields the protein CASSLQGAATEAFF.

This clone was recorded once. This rearrangement joins TRBV4-2 to TRBJ2-1; D remains ambiguous. This CDR3 contains 13 residues. The germline V and J ends were trimmed by 0 bases and 10 bases, with 10 bases remaining between them. Looked up from germline, CDR1 is LGHNA and CDR2 is YNFKEQ. CDR3 bases: TGTGCCAGCAGCCAAGATCAGTATAGAGAGCAGTTCTTC. Protein product: CASSQDQYREQFF.

The chain employs TRBV9 and TRBJ2-2; TRBD1 matches 8 bases. With 3 bases clipped from V and 6 bases from J, the junction kept 7 bases outside the gene matches. From germline, CDR1 is SGDLS and CDR2 YYNGEE. CDR3 length: 15 residues. CDR3 nucleotide sequence: TGTGCCAGCAGCGATCGACAGGGGATCCCCGGGGAGCTGTTTTTT. Translated, it gives CASSDRQGIPGELFF.

The chain recombines TRBV13 with TRBJ1-2; D might be TRBD1 (6 bases). In germline, CDR1 is PRHDT, CDR2 FYEKMQ (reference sequence). V was trimmed by 1 base and J by 2 bases, leaving 11 bases between them. The CDR3 loop spans 15 amino acids. CDR3 in DNA: TGTGCCAGCAGCTTAGAACAGGGCCTGAACTATGGCTACACCTTC. It translates to CASSLEQGLNYGYTF.